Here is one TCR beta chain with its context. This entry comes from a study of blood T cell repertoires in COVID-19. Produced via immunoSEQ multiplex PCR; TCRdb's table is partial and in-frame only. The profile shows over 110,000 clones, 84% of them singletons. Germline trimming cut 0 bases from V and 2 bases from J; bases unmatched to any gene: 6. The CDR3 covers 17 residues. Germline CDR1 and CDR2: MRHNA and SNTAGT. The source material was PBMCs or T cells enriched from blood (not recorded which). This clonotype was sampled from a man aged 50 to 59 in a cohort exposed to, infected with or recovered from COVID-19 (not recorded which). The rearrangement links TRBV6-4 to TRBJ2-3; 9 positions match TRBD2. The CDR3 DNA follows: TGTGCCAGCAGTGACTCGACGGCTAGCGGGGTCACAGATACGCAGTATTTT. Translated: CASSDSTASGVTDTQYF.